What follows are 14 T cell receptor beta chains derived from one specimen sequenced in a study of beta chain features in type 1 diabetes. Expressed TCRB transcripts were sequenced, since all the RNA that had been isolated was reverse transcribed. Profiling relied on immunoSEQ multiplex PCR, and the TCRdb table lists in-frame clones only, not all of them. The sample includes about 410,000 clones, roughly 13% of them seen just once. Sample: naive CD4+ T cells from blood. The source of these receptors is a man between 25 and 39 years old in good health.

This clone was seen only a few times. The V and J genes are TRBV9 and TRBJ2-7, with TRBD1 identical over 11 bases. The V segment lost 6 bases and the J segment 5 bases; nucleotides outside the gene matches: 7. This CDR3 spans 14 amino acids. Germline V lookup: CDR1 SGDLS, CDR2 YYNGEE. CDR3 region: CASTPGQGDNEQYF. In nucleotides, the CDR3 is TGTGCCAGCACACCGGGACAGGGGGATAACGAGCAGTACTTC.

In this sample, this clone turned up a few times. The chain uses TRBV7-9 and TRBJ2-1; D perhaps matches TRBD2 (6 bases). This CDR3 region has 14 residues. Germline CDR1 and CDR2: SEHNR and FQNEAQ (reference sequence). V lost 2 bases and J lost 5, with 10 bases in between. CDR3 protein: CASSLTSLDNEQFF. The CDR3 coding sequence is TGTGCCAGCAGCTTAACTAGCCTCGACAATGAGCAGTTCTTC. The whole variable domain, remainder taken from reference TRBV7-9 and TRBJ2-1, is DTGVSQNPRHKITKRGQNVTFRCDPISEHNRLYWYRQTLGQGPEFLTYFQNEAQLEKSRLLSDRFSAERPKGSFSTLEIQRTEQGDSAMYLCASSLTSLDNEQFFGPGTRLTVL.

Only a few counts were recorded for this clone. The J gene is TRBJ2-5, the V gene TRBV10-3, with 8 nucleotides matching TRBD1. V lost 6 bases, J lost 2 bases, and 5 bases stayed unmatched. Germline-derived CDR1 and CDR2 are ENHRY and SYGVKD. This CDR3 has 14 amino acids. CDR3 DNA sequence: TGTGCCATCAGGCCCGGACAGGGACAAGAGACCCAGTACTTC. As protein: CAIRPGQGQETQYF.

This clone came up a few times. CDR3 sequence reads: CASSVVPDRGYNEQFF. CDR3 DNA sequence: TGTGCCAGCAGCGTAGTCCCGGACAGGGGTTACAATGAGCAGTTCTTC. The J gene is TRBJ2-1, the V gene TRBV9; 9 nucleotides align to TRBD1. The germline CDR1 and CDR2 sequences are SGDLS and YYNGEE. The J segment lost 4 bases and the V segment lost 0 bases, leaving 5 bases of the junction unmatched. The CDR3 spans 16 residues.

CDR3 sequence (DNA): TGTGCCAGCAGCCTCCAGAGGGGCGGCTACACCTTC. This codes for CASSLQRGGYTF. V is TRBV9 and J is TRBJ1-2, with D possibly TRBD1 on 5 matching bases. V was cut by 4 bases and J by 8 bases, with 12 bases left in between. The CDR3 totals 12 residues. The V gene's germline CDR1 is SGDLS and CDR2 YYNGEE.

In this sample, this clone turned up a few times. This rearrangement joins TRBV5-1 to TRBJ2-2; D gene unclear. The CDR3 is made up of 15 amino acids. V lost 0 bases, J lost 0 bases, and 6 bases lay in between. Germline loops: CDR1 SGHRS, CDR2 YFSETQ. The chain's CDR3 is CASSLAVANTGELFF. The CDR3 DNA reads as TGCGCCAGCAGCTTGGCCGTGGCGAACACCGGGGAGCTGTTTTTT.

The chain links TRBV29-1 to TRBJ2-2; a weak D match, TRBD2 (6 bases). Germline V CDR1 and CDR2: SQVTM, ANQGSEA. CDR3 length: 14 residues. The V and J ends lost 6 bases and 4 bases respectively, with 15 bases between them. The CDR3 loop is CSVEEGRVTGELFF. The CDR3 DNA reads TGCAGCGTCGAGGAGGGCCGAGTCACCGGGGAGCTGTTTTTT.

The genes are TRBV30 and TRBJ1-3; D gene uncertain. The CDR3 is 14 residues long. Trimming shortened V by 3 bases and J by 3 bases, and 12 bases separated the two germline ends. Germline CDR1 GTSNPN, CDR2 SVGIG (reference sequence). As DNA, the CDR3 is TGTGCCTGGAGGCTCGGGTGGCTTGGAAACACCATATATTTT. The encoded protein is CAWRLGWLGNTIYF.

This chain links TRBV13 with TRBJ2-7, with 9 bases identical to TRBD2. The germline V gene encodes CDR1 PRHDT and CDR2 FYEKMQ (reference sequence). The trim removed 4 bases at V and 0 bases at J, leaving 4 bases unmatched. The CDR3 has 15 residues. The CDR3 sequence is CASSSGLANSYEQYV. DNA of the CDR3: TGTGCCAGCAGCTCCGGACTAGCGAACTCCTACGAGCAGTACGTC.

The rearrangement uses TRBV6-5 and TRBJ1-1; D is unresolved. This CDR3 has 14 amino acids. From germline, CDR1 is MNHEY and CDR2 SVGAGI. V lost 5 bases, J lost 0 bases, and 10 bases lay in between. CDR3 loop: CASSNALMNTEAFF. CDR3 nucleotide sequence: TGTGCCAGCAGTAACGCCCTCATGAACACTGAAGCTTTCTTT.

The rearrangement uses TRBV5-1 and TRBJ2-5; D remains ambiguous. Trimming removed 1 base at V and 3 bases at J, with 7 bases between. Germline V CDR1 and CDR2: SGHRS, YFSETQ. The CDR3 runs 13 residues. CDR3 nucleotide sequence: TGCGCCAGCAGCTTGCTCCAGAAAGAGACCCAGTACTTC. Amino acid sequence: CASSLLQKETQYF.

This chain joins TRBV18 and TRBJ1-1; D perhaps matches TRBD1 (5 bases). The CDR3 length is 16 residues. V lost 4 bases to trimming and J lost 1 base, with 16 bases between them. The germline V gene has CDR1 KGHSH and CDR2 LQKENI. The CDR3, as DNA: TGTGCCAGCTCACTACTAGGGGATTCTAAGAACACTGAAGCTTTCTTT. Protein: CASSLLGDSKNTEAFF.

This clone was seen a handful of times. In DNA, the CDR3 is TGTGCCTGGAATCCGCAAAGGGGCCGCGGGGATACGCAGTATTTT. As protein: CAWNPQRGRGDTQYF. The rearrangement joins TRBV30 to TRBJ2-3, with D possibly being TRBD1 or TRBD2 (5 bases each). V dropped 4 bases and J dropped 6 bases, with 20 bases sitting between them. The germline CDR1 and CDR2 sequences are GTSNPN and SVGIG (reference sequence). The CDR3 length is 15 residues.

The chain combines TRBV7-2 with TRBJ2-4; perhaps TRBD2 as D (6 bases). V lost 2 bases and J lost 4, with 9 bases in between. The CDR3 has 14 amino acids. CDR1 SGHTA and CDR2 FQGNSA come from the germline V gene. Written as DNA, the CDR3 is TGTGCCAGCAGCTTATGGGGGACTAAAAACATTCAGTACTTC. This encodes CASSLWGTKNIQYF.